The text below deals with one T cell receptor beta chain. Libraries were prepared by immunoSEQ multiplex PCR; TCRdb keeps only in-frame clonotypes and omits some of them. The sample carries some 650,000 clones, 95% to 98% recorded once. The data stem from a study of shared clonotypes between healthy human individuals. Both subsets, CD45RA+ naive and CD45RA-negative memory, were split from the CD4+ cells. The CDR3 has 14 residues. CDR1 is MDHEN and CDR2 is SYDVKM in the germline V gene. V dropped 6 bases and J dropped 5 bases, with 13 bases sitting between them. The specimen was naive CD4+ T cells sorted from blood. Subset described: CD45RA+ positively selected. The rearrangement uses TRBV28 and TRBJ1-4; D gene unclear. The clonotype originates from a woman aged 25-40 years in good health. CDR3 in amino acids: CASSTLRPNEKLFF. DNA of the CDR3: TGTGCCAGCAGCACCTTACGACCGAATGAAAAACTGTTTTTT. Complete variable domain (other parts from reference TRBV28 and TRBJ1-4): DVKVTQSSRYLVKRTGEKVFLECVQDMDHENMFWYRQDPGLGLRLIYFSYDVKMKEKGDIPEGYSVSREKKERFSLILESASTNQTSMYLCASSTLRPNEKLFFGSGTQLSVL.